This entry lists 27 T cell receptor beta chains sequenced from one sample in a study of blood T cells in healthy people across ages. Sample-barcoded 5' priming and a J-beta primer mix drove a second PCR of about 6 to 12 cycles. TCRdb recomputed calls from the 5' RACE reads with MiXCR, one row per CDR3 protein. This table has hundreds of thousands of distinct CDR3 sequences, more than 25% appearing once. Sequencing was performed on blood. The receptor source for this set is an elderly woman in good health.

With respect to this clonotype: A much larger clonotype is one base distant, so this may be a read error. The genes are TRBV20-1 and TRBJ1-2, with TRBD1 matching 8 bases. V trimming: 1 base; J trimming: 4 bases; junction bases outside the gene matches: 2. Per the germline V gene, CDR1 is DFQATT and CDR2 is SNEGSKA (reference sequence). CDR3 size: 13 residues. As DNA, the CDR3 is TGCAGTGCTAGAGCCACAGGGGGCTATGGCTACACCTTC. This codes for CSARATGGYGYTF.

The chain has TRBV21-1 and TRBJ2-1; the table's TRBD2 call for D was not verified on the DNA. TRBV21-1 is a pseudogene segment. The CDR3 runs 16 residues. This CDR3 is CASSGRTSGFYNEQFF. The CDR3 coding sequence is TGTGCCAGCAGCGGGCGGACTAGCGGGTTCTACAATGAGCAGTTCTTC.

This clonotype was found many times. J is TRBJ1-4 and V is TRBV29-1; D call uncertain. V was clipped by 7 bases and J by 0 bases, with 9 bases between them. The CDR3 is made up of 13 amino acids. Germline V gene data show CDR1 as SQVTM and CDR2 as ANQGSEA. The CDR3 spells CSAGPATNEKLFF. CDR3 bases: TGCAGCGCGGGCCCCGCAACTAATGAAAAACTGTTTTTT.

This clonotype came up a few times. The CDR3, as DNA: TGTGCCTGGAGTGCCTTGGGGCAGGGGGTATCGTACTTC. Protein product: CAWSALGQGVSYF. This chain uses TRBV30 with TRBJ2-7; 7 nucleotides match TRBD1. Unmatched junction bases numbered 12, after V lost 1 base and J lost 12 bases. In germline, CDR1 is GTSNPN, CDR2 SVGIG (reference sequence). The CDR3 covers 13 residues. Drawing the rest from reference TRBV30 and TRBJ2-7, the complete variable domain is SQTIHQWPATLVQPVGSPLSLECTVEGTSNPNLYWYRQAAGRGLQLLFYSVGIGQISSEVPQNLSASRPQDRQFILSSKKLLLSDSGFYLCAWSALGQGVSYFGPGTRLTVT.

This clonotype was observed once. The chain recombines TRBV7-2 with TRBJ2-1; TRBD2 agrees at 10 bases. The length of the CDR3 is 17 residues. Germline trimming cut 5 bases from V and 6 bases from J; bases unmatched to any gene: 13. CDR1 and CDR2 (germline): SGHTA, FQGNSA. The CDR3 DNA is TGTGCCAGCAGCCCGGGAAGGAGCGGGGGGGCTGGCAATGAGCAGTTCTTC. It is translated as CASSPGRSGGAGNEQFF.

At least ten counts were recorded for this clonotype. The rearrangement links TRBV2 to TRBJ2-7; a weak D match, TRBD1 (5 bases). The V end lost 6 bases, the J end lost 1 base, and 13 bases lay between the germline ends. The CDR3 covers 14 residues. Germline CDR1 reads SNHLY; CDR2 reads FYNNEI. CDR3 residues: CASRKDRTSYEQYF. In nucleotides, the CDR3 is TGTGCCAGCAGAAAAGACCGGACATCCTACGAGCAGTACTTC. The full variable domain, its missing parts supplied by reference TRBV2 and TRBJ2-7, is EPEVTQTPSHQVTQMGQEVILRCVPISNHLYFYWYRQILGQKVEFLVSFYNNEISEKSEIFDDQFSVERPDGSNFTLKIRSTKLEDSAMYFCASRKDRTSYEQYFGPGTRLTVT.

This clonotype was seen repeatedly, ten times or more. The chain employs TRBV5-1 and TRBJ2-7, with 9 bases lining up with TRBD2. The CDR3 is made up of 14 amino acids. With 0 bases clipped from V and 4 bases from J, the junction kept 2 bases outside the gene matches. The germline V gene has CDR1 SGHRS and CDR2 YFSETQ. The CDR3 sequence is CASSLGLAEYEQYF. In nucleotides, the CDR3 is TGCGCCAGCAGCTTGGGACTAGCGGAATACGAGCAGTACTTC.

The table lists this clonotype with a few counts. The rearrangement joins TRBV2 to TRBJ2-3; 11 bases agree with TRBD2. The germline gives CDR1 SNHLY, CDR2 FYNNEI. Losses at the gene ends were 6 bases for V and 1 base for J; bases not matched to a gene: 3. The CDR3 extends over 15 amino acids. CDR3 bases: TGTGCCAGCAGGCCACTAGCGGGAGGCACAGATACGCAGTATTTT. Residues: CASRPLAGGTDTQYF.

At least ten counts were recorded for this clonotype. The chain joins TRBV5-4 to TRBJ2-6; unclear D gene. The V end was cut by 3 bases, the J end by 2 bases, with 9 bases between. Per germline, CDR1 SGHNT and CDR2 YYREEE (reference sequence). This CDR3 contains 15 residues. The CDR3 reads CASSSTDAGANVLTF. The CDR3 region has the DNA TGTGCCAGCAGCTCTACGGACGCTGGGGCCAACGTCCTGACTTTC.

The chain joins TRBV3-1 to TRBJ1-6; D ambiguous. Germline loops: CDR1 LGHDT, CDR2 YNNKEL (reference sequence). The CDR3 totals 17 residues. The V end was cut by 1 base, the J end by 0 bases, with 10 bases between. The CDR3 sequence: CASSQGHLGSYNSPLHF. CDR3 in DNA: TGTGCCAGCAGCCAAGGACACCTCGGCTCCTATAATTCACCCCTCCACTTT. The full variable domain, its missing parts supplied by reference TRBV3-1 and TRBJ1-6, is DTAVSQTPKYLVTQMGNDKSIKCEQNLGHDTMYWYKQDSKKFLKIMFSYNNKELIINETVPNRFSPKSPDKAHLNLHINSLELGDSAVYFCASSQGHLGSYNSPLHFGNGTRLTVT.

In this sample, this clonotype turned up a few times. V gene TRBV7-9 combines with J gene TRBJ1-1; the D is unclear. The CDR3 is 14 residues long. Germline CDR1 reads SEHNR; CDR2 reads FQNEAQ (reference sequence). The V end lost 2 bases, the J end lost 1 base, and 8 bases lay between the germline ends. CDR3 amino acids: CASSLQRGNTEAFF. CDR3 sequence (DNA): TGTGCCAGCAGCTTACAGCGAGGGAACACTGAAGCTTTCTTT.

This clonotype was recorded at least ten times. The J gene is TRBJ1-2, the V gene TRBV12-3 or TRBV12-4; D is unresolved. This CDR3 contains 12 residues. Trimming stripped 3 bases from V and 8 bases from J, with 10 bases between. The CDR3 DNA is TGTGCCAGCAGTTTCAATCTCCGGGGCTACACCTTC. It specifies CASSFNLRGYTF.

This clonotype has a count of ten or more. The chain joins TRBV27 to TRBJ1-2, with 10 bases matching TRBD1. The CDR3 length is 13 residues. The V gene end was trimmed by 6 bases and the J gene end by 5 bases; junction bases not matched to a gene: 3. The germline V gene has CDR1 MNHEY and CDR2 SMNVEV (reference sequence). The CDR3 reads CASRRTGGYGYTF. The CDR3, as DNA: TGTGCCAGCAGGAGGACAGGGGGATATGGCTACACCTTC.

With regard to this clonotype: A much more abundant neighbour one base away suggests this may be a read error. The J gene is TRBJ1-2, the V gene TRBV20-1, with TRBD1 matching over 8 bases. The CDR3 contains 11 residues. Germline assignment: CDR1 DFQATT and CDR2 SNEGSKA (reference sequence). The CDR3 is CGAIQGDGYTF. CDR3 bases: TGCGGTGCGATACAGGGGGACGGCTACACCTTC.

This clonotype was seen repeatedly, ten times or more. The chain combines TRBV14 with TRBJ2-1; 8 bases are shared with TRBD2. This CDR3 is built from 15 residues. V lost 4 bases and J lost 7; bases outside the gene matches: 9. Germline V gene data show CDR1 as SGHDN and CDR2 as FVKESK. The CDR3 loop is CASSPRGGRMNEQFF. CDR3 sequence (DNA): TGTGCCAGCAGCCCTCGGGGGGGGCGGATGAATGAGCAGTTCTTC.

This clonotype was seen repeatedly, ten times or more. The chain employs TRBV6-1 and TRBJ2-3, with a weak D call TRBD2 (6 bases). This CDR3 has 16 residues. Germline-derived CDR1 and CDR2 are MNHNS and SASEGT. V shed 2 bases and J shed 1 base, with 13 bases lying between them. The CDR3 DNA reads as TGTGCCAGCAGTGAATACGGGAGCGGTGGCACAGATACGCAGTATTTT. Its protein is CASSEYGSGGTDTQYF.

This clonotype was observed many times. This chain connects TRBV12-3 or TRBV12-4 to TRBJ2-7; 7 nucleotides agree with TRBD2. Trimming removed 3 bases from V and 4 bases from J; junction bases left unmatched: 6. CDR3 size: 14 residues. CDR3 DNA: TGTGCCAGCAGTTTGGGAGGGGCTTGGTACGAGCAGTACTTC. This encodes CASSLGGAWYEQYF.

As for this clonotype: A single base separates this from a much larger clone, so it may be a read error. The chain recombines TRBV20-1 with TRBJ1-2, with D tentatively TRBD1 (5 bases). The V gene lost 6 bases and the J gene lost 4 bases, with 12 bases spanning the gap. The V gene's germline CDR1 is DFQATT and CDR2 SNEGSKA (reference sequence). This CDR3 region has 12 residues. CDR3 sequence reads: CSAGGDCYGYTF. The CDR3 DNA sequence: TGCAGTGCAGGAGGGGATTGCTATGGCTACACCTTC.

In regard to this clonotype: This may stem from a read error, because a much larger clone lies one nucleotide away. This chain joins TRBV7-6 and TRBJ2-3; 10 bases line up with TRBD2. Germline values: CDR1 SGHVS, CDR2 FNYEAQ. The J segment lost 0 bases and the V segment lost 1 base, leaving 1 base of the junction unmatched. This CDR3 comprises 16 residues. CDR3 in amino acids: CASSLGSGGSTDTQYF. Here the CDR3 DNA reads TGTGCCAGCAGCTTAGGTAGCGGGGGGAGCACAGATACGCAGTATTTT.

This clonotype was seen repeatedly, ten times or more. The chain couples TRBV28 to TRBJ2-7; TRBD1 is a possible D gene (7 bases). This CDR3 is 15 amino acids long. The germline V gene has CDR1 MDHEN and CDR2 SYDVKM. Trimming took off 3 bases at V and 1 base at J, with 13 bases between the two ends. In DNA, the CDR3 is TGTGCCAGCAGTTTCTCAGGGGGGCCTTCCTACGAGCAGTACTTC. Encoded protein: CASSFSGGPSYEQYF.

This clonotype was counted ten times or more. The gene calls are TRBV20-1 and TRBJ2-4; D may match TRBD1 or TRBD2 (5 bases each). The CDR3 runs to 16 residues. Germline-derived CDR1 and CDR2 are DFQATT and SNEGSKA (reference sequence). Trimming took 3 bases from V and 3 from J, leaving 18 bases between them. CDR3 region: CSASGNAQGVKNIQYF. CDR3 DNA: TGCAGTGCTAGCGGAAACGCCCAGGGAGTCAAAAACATTCAGTACTTC.

This chain connects TRBV28 to TRBJ2-4, with unresolved D. Trimming removed 8 bases from V and 0 bases from J, with 20 bases in between. The germline V gene encodes CDR1 MDHEN and CDR2 SYDVKM. The CDR3 is 17 amino acids. CDR3 sequence: CASSSLDGALAKNIQYF. CDR3 coding DNA: TGTGCCAGCTCCTCCTTGGACGGAGCCCTAGCCAAAAACATTCAGTACTTC.

The J gene is TRBJ2-7, the V gene TRBV7-2; D gene uncertain. The V gene's germline CDR1 is SGHTA and CDR2 FQGNSA. The CDR3 runs to 15 residues. Between the trimmed V and J ends, which lost 4 bases and 3 bases, there was a span of 16 bases. For the CDR3, the DNA is TGTGCCAGCAGCTCCCGCGGCGAGCCCCACTACGAGCAGTACTTC. It encodes CASSSRGEPHYEQYF.

There are many counts of this clonotype. The chain combines TRBV6-1 with TRBJ2-5; a possible D gene is TRBD1 (5 bases). The V gene's germline CDR1 is MNHNS and CDR2 SASEGT. The CDR3 spans 14 residues. V lost 6 bases and J 4 bases, leaving 15 bases between the germline ends. The CDR3 loop is CASSEPVRGETQYF. The CDR3 nucleotides read TGTGCCAGCAGCGAACCCGTAAGGGGAGAGACCCAGTACTTC.

Only a few counts were recorded for this clonotype. The chain uses TRBV7-8 and TRBJ2-2; no clear D. CDR3 length equals 16 residues. Germline CDR1 is SGHVS and CDR2 is FQNEAQ. Between the trimmed V and J ends, which lost 5 bases and 1 base, there was a span of 14 bases. Here the CDR3 DNA reads TGTGCCAGCAGCCCGCCAGGCACATGGAACACCGGGGAGCTGTTTTTT. Translated, it gives CASSPPGTWNTGELFF.

The chain employs TRBV18 and TRBJ1-6, with a tentative D call TRBD1 (5 bases). CDR3 length: 19 amino acids. Germline CDR1 reads KGHSH; CDR2 reads LQKENI. V was clipped by 2 bases and J by 8 bases, with 25 bases between them. The CDR3 region is CASSPRGVTEMGRYSPLHF. CDR3 in DNA: TGTGCCAGCTCACCAAGAGGGGTTACCGAGATGGGGAGGTATTCACCCCTCCACTTT.

A word on this clonotype: One end of the junction does not line up with germline, which may come from a read error. This rearrangement joins TRBV18 to TRBJ2-5; D might be TRBD2 (5 bases). This CDR3 contains 13 residues. Germline lookup yields CDR1 KGHSH and CDR2 LQKENI. The CDR3 protein is CASAPGIQETQYF. The CDR3 coding sequence is TGTGCCAGCGCACCGGGGATACAAGAGACCCAGTACTTC.